This TCR beta chain was captured by sequencing in a study of cytomegalovirus exposure and HLA in healthy donors. Overall study findings and caveats: Later analysis showed most CMV-associated TCR beta chains appearing HLA-restricted. V- and J-gene trimming in TCR beta was tied to a missense DCLRE1C variant by an analysis performed later.

This CDR3 is 16 amino acids long. With 4 bases clipped from V and 7 bases from J, the junction kept 13 bases outside the gene matches. Germline V gene lookup returns CDR1 MNHEY and CDR2 SVGAGI. Primers: 60 Vbeta forward and 13 Jbeta reverse. TCRdb keeps only in-frame clones here, not all; method: immunoSEQ multiplex PCR. The repertoire holds approximately 91,000 clones, with 69% as singletons. Concerning this clone: Its matching antigen is unknown.

The chain joins TRBV6-5 to TRBJ2-4; 7 nucleotides agree with TRBD2. The sequence was collected from a female donor in good health and CMV-seronegative. Sequencing was carried out using PBMCs. CDR3 in amino acids: CASSSRLPGEGNIQYF. CDR3 DNA sequence: TGTGCCAGCAGTTCCAGACTCCCGGGGGAGGGGAACATTCAGTACTTC.